This T cell receptor (beta chain) was retrieved from a study of cytomegalovirus exposure and HLA in healthy donors. This CDR3 is 16 amino acids long. Germline V gene sequence: CDR1 SEHNR, CDR2 FQNEAQ (reference sequence). Trimming took 7 bases from V and 6 from J, leaving 25 bases between them. The study ran its PCR with 60 Vbeta and 13 Jbeta primers. TCRdb's copy holds only in-frame clones and misses some; the assay was immunoSEQ multiplex PCR. The table shows roughly 100,000 clones, with roughly 83% occurring only once. The rearrangement joins TRBV7-9 to TRBJ2-7, with a possible D match to TRBD2 (5 bases). Material: PBMCs. This receptor was identified in a man aged 35-49 years in good health and CMV-seronegative. DNA of the CDR3: TGTGCCAGCACCTTTACCGGTCTCCGGGGAGAGGTCGAGCAGTACTTC. Its protein product is CASTFTGLRGEVEQYF.